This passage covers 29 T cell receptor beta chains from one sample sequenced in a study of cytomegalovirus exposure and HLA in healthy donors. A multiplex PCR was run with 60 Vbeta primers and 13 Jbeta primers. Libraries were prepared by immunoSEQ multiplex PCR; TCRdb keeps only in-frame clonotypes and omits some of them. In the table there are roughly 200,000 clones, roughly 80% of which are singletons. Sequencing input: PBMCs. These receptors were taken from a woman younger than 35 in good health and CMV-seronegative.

The CDR3 loop reads CASSQDLEGLAGTDTQYF. The CDR3 coding sequence is TGCGCCAGCAGCCAAGATCTGGAGGGACTAGCGGGCACAGATACGCAGTATTTT. The rearrangement uses TRBV4-3 and TRBJ2-3; TRBD2 agrees at 11 bases. Looked up from germline, CDR1 is LGHNA and CDR2 is YSLEER. There are 18 residues in the CDR3. V trimming: 0 bases; J trimming: 1 base; junction bases outside the gene matches: 6.

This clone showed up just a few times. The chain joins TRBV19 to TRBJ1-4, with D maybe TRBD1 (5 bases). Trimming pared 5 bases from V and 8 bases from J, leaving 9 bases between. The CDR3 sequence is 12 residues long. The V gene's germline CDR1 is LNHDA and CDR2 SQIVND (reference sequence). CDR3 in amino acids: CASSGGSEKLFF. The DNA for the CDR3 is TGTGCCAGTAGTGGGGGGAGCGAAAAACTGTTTTTT.

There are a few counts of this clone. CDR3 in DNA: TGCGCCAGCAGCCCATGGGCTAGCGGTTACAATGAGCAGTTCTTC. This gives the protein CASSPWASGYNEQFF. This sequence joins TRBV4-3 and TRBJ2-1; 7 bases line up with TRBD2. Germline V gene data show CDR1 as LGHNA and CDR2 as YSLEER. With 4 bases clipped from V and 4 bases from J, the junction kept 7 bases outside the gene matches. This CDR3 contains 15 residues.

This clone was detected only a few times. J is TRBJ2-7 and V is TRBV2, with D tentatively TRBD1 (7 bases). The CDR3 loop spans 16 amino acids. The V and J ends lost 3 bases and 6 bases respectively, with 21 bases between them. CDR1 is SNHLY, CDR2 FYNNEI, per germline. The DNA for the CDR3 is TGTGCCAGCAGTGAGGAGGGGAGTAGGGGGCTACGCGAGCAGTACTTC. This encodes CASSEEGSRGLREQYF.

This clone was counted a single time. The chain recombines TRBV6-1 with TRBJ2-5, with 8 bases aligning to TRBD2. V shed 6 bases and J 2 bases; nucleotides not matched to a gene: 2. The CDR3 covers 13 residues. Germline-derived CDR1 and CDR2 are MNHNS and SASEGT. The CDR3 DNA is TGTGCCAGCAGAGTAGCGGGACAAGAGACCCAGTACTTC. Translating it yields CASRVAGQETQYF.

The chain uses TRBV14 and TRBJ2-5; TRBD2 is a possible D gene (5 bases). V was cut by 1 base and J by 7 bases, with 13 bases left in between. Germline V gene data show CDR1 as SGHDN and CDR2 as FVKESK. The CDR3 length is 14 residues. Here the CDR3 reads CASSQAPSKVTQYF. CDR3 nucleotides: TGTGCCAGCAGCCAAGCCCCTAGCAAGGTGACCCAGTACTTC.

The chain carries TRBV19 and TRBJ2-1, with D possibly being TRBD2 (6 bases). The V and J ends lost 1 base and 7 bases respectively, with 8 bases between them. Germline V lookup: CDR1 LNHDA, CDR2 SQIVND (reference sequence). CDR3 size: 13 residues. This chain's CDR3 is CASSIGGENEQFF. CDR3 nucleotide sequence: TGTGCCAGTAGTATAGGCGGGGAAAATGAGCAGTTCTTC.

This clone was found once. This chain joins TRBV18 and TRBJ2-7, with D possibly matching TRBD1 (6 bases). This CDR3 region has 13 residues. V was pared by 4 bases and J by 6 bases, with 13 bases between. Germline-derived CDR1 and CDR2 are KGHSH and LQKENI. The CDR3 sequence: CASSQETGGEQYF. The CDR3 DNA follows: TGTGCCAGCTCACAGGAGACAGGCGGCGAGCAGTACTTC.

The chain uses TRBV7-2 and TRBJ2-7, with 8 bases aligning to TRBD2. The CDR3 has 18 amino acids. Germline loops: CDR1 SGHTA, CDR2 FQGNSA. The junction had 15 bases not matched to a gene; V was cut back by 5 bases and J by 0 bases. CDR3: CASSPLGSGKNSSYEQYF. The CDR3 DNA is TGTGCCAGCAGCCCGCTGGGTAGCGGGAAGAATAGCTCCTACGAGCAGTACTTC.

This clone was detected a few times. The CDR3 bases are TGCGCCAGCAGCCCCGGGACAGGATTGAACACTGAAGCTTTCTTT. Its translation: CASSPGTGLNTEAFF. The V gene is TRBV4-3, the J gene TRBJ1-1, with TRBD1 matching over 8 bases. Germline V gene data show CDR1 as LGHNA and CDR2 as YSLEER. Unmatched junction bases numbered 4, after V lost 4 bases and J lost 0 bases. The CDR3 sequence is 15 residues long.

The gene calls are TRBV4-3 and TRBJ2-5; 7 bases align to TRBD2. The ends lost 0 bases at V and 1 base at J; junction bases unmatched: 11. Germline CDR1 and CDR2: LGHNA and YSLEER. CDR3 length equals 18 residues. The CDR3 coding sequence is TGCGCCAGCAGCCAAGAACATTCGGGGGAGGGGTCCCAAGAGACCCAGTACTTC. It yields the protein CASSQEHSGEGSQETQYF.

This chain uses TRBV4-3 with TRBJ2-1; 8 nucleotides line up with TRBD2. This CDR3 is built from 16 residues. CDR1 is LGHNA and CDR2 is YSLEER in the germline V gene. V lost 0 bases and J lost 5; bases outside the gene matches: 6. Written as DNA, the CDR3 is TGCGCCAGCAGCCAAGATCACGGACTAGCAGACAATGAGCAGTTCTTC. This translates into CASSQDHGLADNEQFF.

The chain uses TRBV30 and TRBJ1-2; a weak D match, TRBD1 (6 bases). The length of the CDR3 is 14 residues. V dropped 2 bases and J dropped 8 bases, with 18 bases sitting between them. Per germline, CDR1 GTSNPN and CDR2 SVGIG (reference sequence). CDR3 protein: CAWSTHTGSGGYTF. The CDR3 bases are TGTGCCTGGAGTACCCATACAGGGTCGGGAGGCTACACCTTC.

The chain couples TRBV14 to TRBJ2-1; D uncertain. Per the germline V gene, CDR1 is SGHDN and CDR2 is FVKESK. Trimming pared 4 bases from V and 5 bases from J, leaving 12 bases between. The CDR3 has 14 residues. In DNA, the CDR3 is TGTGCCAGCAGCCGACGGGTTCTGGACAATGAGCAGTTCTTC. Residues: CASSRRVLDNEQFF.

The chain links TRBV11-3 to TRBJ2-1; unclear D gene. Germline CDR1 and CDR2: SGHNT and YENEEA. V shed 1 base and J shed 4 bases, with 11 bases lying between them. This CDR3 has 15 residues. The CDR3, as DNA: TGTGCCAGCAGCTTAGGCTCCCGGGTTTACAATGAGCAGTTCTTC. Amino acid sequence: CASSLGSRVYNEQFF.

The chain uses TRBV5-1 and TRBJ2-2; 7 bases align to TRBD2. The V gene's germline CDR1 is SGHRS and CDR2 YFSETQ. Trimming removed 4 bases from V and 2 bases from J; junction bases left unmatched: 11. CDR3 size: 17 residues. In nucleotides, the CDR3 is TGCGCCAGCAGCGCAAGGTCAGCGGGGCCCAACACCGGGGAGCTGTTTTTT. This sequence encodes CASSARSAGPNTGELFF.

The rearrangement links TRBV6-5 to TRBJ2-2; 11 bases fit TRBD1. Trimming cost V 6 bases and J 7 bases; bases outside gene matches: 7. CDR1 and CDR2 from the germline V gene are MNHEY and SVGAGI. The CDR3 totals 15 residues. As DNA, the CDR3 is TGTGCCAGCAGGGAGGACAGGGGGCTTAACGGGGAGCTGTTTTTT. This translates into CASREDRGLNGELFF.

The CDR3 DNA reads TGTGCCAGCAGTTTAGCTACTAGCGGGAGATTCTACGAGCAGTACTTC. Translation: CASSLATSGRFYEQYF. The chain is built from TRBV28 and TRBJ2-7, with TRBD2 identical over 11 bases. Germline assignment: CDR1 MDHEN and CDR2 SYDVKM. V lost 2 bases, J lost 3 bases, and 6 bases stayed unmatched. CDR3 size: 16 residues.

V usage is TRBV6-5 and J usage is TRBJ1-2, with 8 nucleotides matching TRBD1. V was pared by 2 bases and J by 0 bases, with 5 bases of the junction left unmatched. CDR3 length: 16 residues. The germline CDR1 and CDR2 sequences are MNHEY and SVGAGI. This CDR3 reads CASSYSTGGTNYGYTF. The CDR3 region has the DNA TGTGCCAGCAGTTACAGTACAGGGGGTACTAACTATGGCTACACCTTC.

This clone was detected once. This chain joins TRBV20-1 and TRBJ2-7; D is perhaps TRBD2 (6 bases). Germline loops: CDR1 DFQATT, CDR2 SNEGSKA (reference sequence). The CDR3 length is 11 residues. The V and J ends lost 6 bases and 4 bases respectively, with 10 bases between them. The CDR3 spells CSAGTEYEQYF. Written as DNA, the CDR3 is TGCAGTGCGGGGACTGAGTACGAGCAGTACTTC.

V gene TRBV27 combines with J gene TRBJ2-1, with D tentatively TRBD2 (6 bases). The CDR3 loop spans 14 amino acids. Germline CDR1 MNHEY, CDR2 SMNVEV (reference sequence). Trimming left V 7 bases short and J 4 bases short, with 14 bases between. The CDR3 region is CASTHGDSYNEQFF. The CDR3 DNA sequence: TGTGCCAGCACCCACGGGGACTCTTACAATGAGCAGTTCTTC.

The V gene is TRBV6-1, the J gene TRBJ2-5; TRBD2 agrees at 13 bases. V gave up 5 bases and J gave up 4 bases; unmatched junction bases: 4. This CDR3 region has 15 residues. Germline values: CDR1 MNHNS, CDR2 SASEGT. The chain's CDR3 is CASSRTSGSLETQYF. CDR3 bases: TGTGCCAGCAGTCGGACTAGCGGGAGTCTAGAGACCCAGTACTTC.

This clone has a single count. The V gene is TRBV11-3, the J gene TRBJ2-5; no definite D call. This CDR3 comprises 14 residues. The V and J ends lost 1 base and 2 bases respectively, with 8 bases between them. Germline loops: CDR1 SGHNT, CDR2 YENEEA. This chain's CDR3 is CASSLGLLQETQYF. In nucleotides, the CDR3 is TGTGCCAGCAGCTTAGGACTTCTACAAGAGACCCAGTACTTC.

CDR3: CASSLGGGSVDQPQHF. The CDR3, as DNA: TGTGCCAGCAGTTTGGGAGGGGGATCGGTGGACCAGCCCCAGCATTTT. This rearrangement joins TRBV27 to TRBJ1-5; tentatively, D is TRBD1 (6 bases). Germline lookup yields CDR1 MNHEY and CDR2 SMNVEV (reference sequence). The CDR3 extends over 16 amino acids. Trimming shortened V by 3 bases and J by 7 bases, and 19 bases separated the two germline ends.

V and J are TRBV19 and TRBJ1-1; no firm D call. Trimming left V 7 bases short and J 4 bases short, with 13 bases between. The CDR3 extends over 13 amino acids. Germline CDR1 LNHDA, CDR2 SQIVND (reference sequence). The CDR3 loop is CASIRSPVTEAFF. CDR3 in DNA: TGTGCCAGTATTCGGTCCCCGGTCACTGAAGCTTTCTTT.

The CDR3 DNA is TGTGCCAGCAGTTTATCGCCCACAGGGGGCGGCGGCTACACCTTC. Residues: CASSLSPTGGGGYTF. V and J are TRBV27 and TRBJ1-2; 9 bases align to TRBD1. This CDR3 is 15 amino acids long. Germline CDR1 reads MNHEY; CDR2 reads SMNVEV (reference sequence). Trimming took 0 bases from V and 8 from J; bases not matched to a gene: 7.

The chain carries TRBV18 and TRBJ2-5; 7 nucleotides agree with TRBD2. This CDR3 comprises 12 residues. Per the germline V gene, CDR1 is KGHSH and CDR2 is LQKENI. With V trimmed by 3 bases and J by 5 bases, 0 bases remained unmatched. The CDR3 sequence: CASSPGRETQYF. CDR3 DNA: TGTGCCAGCTCACCCGGGAGGGAGACCCAGTACTTC.

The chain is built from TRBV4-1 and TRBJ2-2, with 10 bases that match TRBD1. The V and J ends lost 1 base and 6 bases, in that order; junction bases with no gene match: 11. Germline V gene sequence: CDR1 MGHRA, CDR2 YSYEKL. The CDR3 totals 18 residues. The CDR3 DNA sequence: TGCGCCAGCAGCCAAGCCACCGGGGGACAGGGGTTAGCCGGGGAGCTGTTTTTT. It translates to CASSQATGGQGLAGELFF.

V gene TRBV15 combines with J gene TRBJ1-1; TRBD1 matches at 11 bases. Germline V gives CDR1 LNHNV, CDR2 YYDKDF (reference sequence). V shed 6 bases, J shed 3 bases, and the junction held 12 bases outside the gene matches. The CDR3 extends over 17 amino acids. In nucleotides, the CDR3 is TGTGCCACCAGTAGCGGGACAGGGGGAGAAAGGGACACTGAAGCTTTCTTT. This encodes CATSSGTGGERDTEAFF. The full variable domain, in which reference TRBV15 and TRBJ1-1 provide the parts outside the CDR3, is DAMVIQNPRYQVTQFGKPVTLSCSQTLNHNVMYWYQQKSSQAPKLLFHYYDKDFNNEADTPDNFQSRRPNTSFCFLDIRSPGLGDTAMYLCATSSGTGGERDTEAFFGQGTRLTVV.